A single sample gave rise to the 18 T cell receptor beta chains below, sequenced in a study of blood T cell repertoires in COVID-19 (dated by TCRdb to about 2020). Library preparation used the immunoSEQ multiplex PCR assay. TCRdb stores this immuneACCESS table with in-frame sequences only. Part of the clones is absent; in the studies checked, under half of the shortfall reflects unresolved V genes, and no reason is known for the rest. This sample gives 200,000 or so clones in total; 88% of them show up just once. The ten largest account for approximately 3.7% of the sample. Material: PBMCs or T cells enriched from blood (not recorded which). These receptors were obtained from a woman aged 25 to 39 who had been exposed to COVID-19.

CDR3 protein: CASSQVWTGEQPQHF. CDR3 coding DNA: TGTGCCAGCAGCCAAGTTTGGACAGGGGAACAGCCCCAGCATTTT. The rearrangement uses TRBV4-2 and TRBJ1-5, with TRBD1 identical over 9 bases. V lost 1 base and J lost 7; bases outside the gene matches: 5. This CDR3 has 15 amino acids. Looked up from germline, CDR1 is LGHNA and CDR2 is YNFKEQ.

This clone was observed once. The chain is built from TRBV19 and TRBJ1-6; the D gene is possibly TRBD1 (6 bases). The CDR3 runs 15 residues. CDR1 and CDR2 from the germline V gene are LNHDA and SQIVND (reference sequence). The V end was cut by 5 bases, the J end by 7 bases, with 15 bases between. CDR3 nucleotides: TGTGCCAGTAGTCCCGGACAGAACCTGAATTCACCCCTCCACTTT. It yields the protein CASSPGQNLNSPLHF.

V and J are TRBV5-5 and TRBJ2-7; 9 positions match TRBD1. There are 14 residues in the CDR3. Unmatched junction bases numbered 7, after V lost 5 bases and J lost 4 bases. Germline CDR1 SGHKS, CDR2 YYEKEE (reference sequence). As DNA, the CDR3 is TGTGCCAGCAGTTACACAGGGGGCAATTACGAGCAGTACTTC. Its protein product is CASSYTGGNYEQYF.

V and J are TRBV12-3 or TRBV12-4 and TRBJ1-2; D perhaps matches TRBD1 (5 bases). V shed 5 bases and J shed 9 bases, with 16 bases lying between them. This CDR3 is 13 amino acids long. The CDR3 DNA reads TGTGCCAGCAGTCCCGGGAGGGGTTTGCGCTACACCTTC. Amino acid sequence: CASSPGRGLRYTF.

The chain recombines TRBV19 with TRBJ1-1; possibly TRBD1 for D (5 bases). CDR3 size: 14 residues. The germline V gene encodes CDR1 LNHDA and CDR2 SQIVND (reference sequence). V shed 7 bases and J shed 4 bases, with 16 bases lying between them. CDR3 in DNA: TGTGCCAGTACTAATTTCGGGGGAGGCACTGAAGCTTTCTTT. Protein product: CASTNFGGGTEAFF. Full variable domain (outside the CDR3, taken from reference TRBV19 and TRBJ1-1): DGGITQSPKYLFRKEGQNVTLSCEQNLNHDAMYWYRQDPGQGLRLIYYSQIVNDFQKGDIAEGYSVSREKKESFPLTVTSAQKNPTAFYLCASTNFGGGTEAFFGQGTRLTVV.

The chain uses TRBV30 and TRBJ2-1; a possible D gene is TRBD2 (5 bases). This CDR3 spans 11 amino acids. V was shortened by 3 bases and J by 8 bases, with 8 bases between the two germline ends. Germline V lookup: CDR1 GTSNPN, CDR2 SVGIG (reference sequence). The CDR3 coding sequence is TGTGCCTGGAGACTAGTCCATGAGCAGTTCTTC. This translates into CAWRLVHEQFF.

This chain connects TRBV24-1 to TRBJ2-6, with D unresolved. V was cut by 3 bases and J by 1 base, with 6 bases left in between. Germline V gene data show CDR1 as KGHDR and CDR2 as SFDVKD. This CDR3 is 15 amino acids long. The CDR3 spells CATSDPQSGANVLTF. CDR3 nucleotides: TGTGCCACCAGTGATCCCCAGTCTGGGGCCAACGTCCTGACTTTC.

The chain recombines TRBV2 with TRBJ1-3; D gene unclear. In germline, CDR1 is SNHLY, CDR2 FYNNEI. The CDR3 spans 18 residues. V was pared by 7 bases and J by 0 bases, with 22 bases between. CDR3 sequence (DNA): TGTGCCAGCACCCCTCGAGCTTTCCCAGGATCCTCTGGAAACACCATATATTTT. Translating gives CASTPRAFPGSSGNTIYF.

The chain uses TRBV7-2 and TRBJ1-2; 9 bases match TRBD1. Looked up from germline, CDR1 is SGHTA and CDR2 is FQGNSA. The CDR3 covers 14 residues. Trimming removed 5 bases from V and 2 bases from J; junction bases left unmatched: 3. In DNA form, the CDR3 reads TGTGCCAGCAGCCGGGACAGGGTCAACTATGGCTACACCTTC. This codes for CASSRDRVNYGYTF.

The chain combines TRBV4-1 with TRBJ2-3; TRBD2 agrees at 12 bases. CDR1 and CDR2 (germline): MGHRA, YSYEKL. The trim removed 2 bases at V and 4 bases at J, leaving 4 bases unmatched. The CDR3 sequence is 16 residues long. CDR3 protein: CASSQLLAGGADTQYF. The CDR3 DNA reads as TGCGCCAGCAGCCAATTACTAGCGGGAGGCGCAGATACGCAGTATTTT.

The rearrangement joins TRBV3-1 (or the pseudogene TRBV3-2) to TRBJ2-7, with D maybe TRBD1 (6 bases). Per the germline V gene, CDR1 is LGHDT and CDR2 is YNNKEL (reference sequence). The CDR3 runs to 14 residues. Trimming stripped 0 bases from V and 6 bases from J, with 12 bases between. The chain's CDR3 is CASSQDPGRGEQYF. CDR3 DNA sequence: TGTGCCAGCAGCCAAGACCCAGGCAGGGGCGAGCAGTACTTC.

The CDR3 loop reads CASSPLGALNTEAFF. In DNA form, the CDR3 reads TGTGCCAGCAGCCCATTAGGGGCCCTGAACACTGAAGCTTTCTTT. The chain couples TRBV5-4 to TRBJ1-1; tentatively, D is TRBD1 (5 bases). CDR3 length: 15 amino acids. The V gene's germline CDR1 is SGHNT and CDR2 YYREEE (reference sequence). V lost 4 bases and J lost 0, with 13 bases in between. Looking up the rest from reference TRBV5-4 and TRBJ1-1 gives the full variable domain: ETGVTQSPTHLIKTRGQQVTLRCSSQSGHNTVSWYQQALGQGPQFIFQYYREEENGRGNFPPRFSGLQFPNYSSELNVNALELDDSALYLCASSPLGALNTEAFFGQGTRLTVV.

The chain joins TRBV2 to TRBJ1-1; perhaps TRBD1 as D (6 bases). V was cut by 6 bases and J by 8 bases, with 13 bases left in between. The CDR3 totals 12 residues. Germline V gene sequence: CDR1 SNHLY, CDR2 FYNNEI. Written as DNA, the CDR3 is TGTGCCAGCAGCGCAGGACAGCCCGAAGCTTTCTTT. Amino acid sequence: CASSAGQPEAFF.

The genes are TRBV19 and TRBJ2-3; 16 bases map to TRBD2. The junction had 4 bases not matched to a gene; V was cut back by 4 bases and J by 3 bases. This CDR3 is 17 amino acids long. Germline loops: CDR1 LNHDA, CDR2 SQIVND (reference sequence). CDR3 in amino acids: CASSTWGLAGGTDTQYF. In nucleotides, the CDR3 is TGTGCCAGTAGTACCTGGGGACTAGCGGGGGGGACAGATACGCAGTATTTT.

The chain joins TRBV27 to TRBJ1-5; a possible D gene is TRBD1 (6 bases). From germline, CDR1 is MNHEY and CDR2 SMNVEV (reference sequence). CDR3 length: 12 amino acids. The germline V and J ends were trimmed by 5 bases and 6 bases, with 8 bases remaining between them. The CDR3: CASSTGSQPQHF. CDR3 DNA sequence: TGTGCCAGCAGTACAGGGAGTCAGCCCCAGCATTTT.

The V gene is TRBV7-9, the J gene TRBJ2-3, with 9 bases aligning to TRBD1. J lost 5 bases, V lost 0 bases, and 3 bases had no gene match. Germline CDR1 is SEHNR and CDR2 is FQNEAQ (reference sequence). The CDR3 runs 15 residues. The CDR3 here is CASSLAHRGQDTQYF. The CDR3 DNA reads as TGTGCCAGCAGCTTAGCGCACAGGGGGCAAGATACGCAGTATTTT.

V usage is TRBV3-1 (or the pseudogene TRBV3-2) and J usage is TRBJ2-1, with 11 bases identical to TRBD1. J gave up 7 bases and V 4 bases, and 6 bases lay outside the gene matches. Germline-derived CDR1 and CDR2 are LGHDT and YNNKEL (reference sequence). CDR3 length: 15 amino acids. The CDR3 coding sequence is TGTGCCAGCAGCCGACCGGGACAGGGGGTGAATGAGCAGTTCTTC. It translates to CASSRPGQGVNEQFF.

The chain joins TRBV7-9 to TRBJ1-1, with D hard to call. The germline V gene encodes CDR1 SEHNR and CDR2 FQNEAQ (reference sequence). The CDR3 totals 14 residues. Trimming took off 1 base at V and 3 bases at J, with 9 bases between the two ends. The CDR3 nucleotides read TGTGCCAGCAGCTTAGGGAGGGATGACACTGAAGCTTTCTTT. Its protein is CASSLGRDDTEAFF.